Shown below are 12 T cell receptor beta chains from a single sample sequenced in a study of beta chain features in type 1 diabetes. Investigators reverse transcribed all isolated RNA, so they sequenced expressed TCRB transcripts. The repertoire was sequenced with immunoSEQ multiplex PCR; TCRdb's copy has only in-frame clones and lacks some. The top ten hold more than 0.009% of the sample, which has around 260,000 clones, around 24% seen once. Study-wide points: Researchers report that Type 1 diabetes patients had moderately but significantly shorter TCRB CDR3s across all four CD4+ subsets.

These receptors have no known antigen. Sequences were obtained from naive CD4+ T cells from blood. Receptors were obtained from a woman aged 25 to 39 with type 1 diabetes.

This chain joins TRBV9 and TRBJ1-2; D remains unclear. Trimming took 0 bases from V and 1 from J, leaving 13 bases between them. The length of the CDR3 is 16 residues. From germline, CDR1 is SGDLS and CDR2 YYNGEE. CDR3 coding DNA: TGTGCCAGCAGCGTAGAGGGAGCTATGCTTAACTATGGCTACACCTTC. It yields the protein CASSVEGAMLNYGYTF.

The rearrangement links TRBV5-1 to TRBJ2-7; maybe TRBD2 (5 bases). Trimming took off 2 bases at V and 3 bases at J, with 15 bases between the two ends. Per the germline V gene, CDR1 is SGHRS and CDR2 is YFSETQ. The CDR3 has 15 residues. DNA for the CDR3: TGCGCCAGCAGCTTCGGACTGGCCTATCTCTACGAGCAGTACTTC. Protein product: CASSFGLAYLYEQYF.

The chain links TRBV29-1 to TRBJ2-5; possible D gene TRBD2, 5 bases. V lost 7 bases, J lost 1 base, and 10 bases lay in between. The CDR3 loop spans 12 amino acids. Germline-derived CDR1 and CDR2 are SQVTM and ANQGSEA. The chain's CDR3 is CSAERVQETQYF. In nucleotides, the CDR3 is TGCAGCGCCGAGAGGGTCCAAGAGACCCAGTACTTC. The full variable domain, with the rest looked up from reference TRBV29-1 and TRBJ2-5, is SAVISQKPSRDICQRGTSLTIQCQVDSQVTMMFWYRQQPGQSLTLIATANQGSEATYESGFVIDKFPISRPNLTFSTLTVSNMSPEDSSIYLCSAERVQETQYFGPGTRLLVL.

This clone was seen a handful of times. The rearrangement joins TRBV14 to TRBJ2-1; TRBD2 is a possible D gene (6 bases). CDR3 size: 11 residues. Looked up from germline, CDR1 is SGHDN and CDR2 is FVKESK. Trimming took off 4 bases at V and 12 bases at J, with 10 bases between the two ends. The CDR3 sequence is CASSPGARQFF. CDR3 DNA sequence: TGTGCCAGCAGCCCGGGAGCACGGCAGTTCTTC. Full variable domain (remainder filled in from reference TRBV14 and TRBJ2-1): EAGVTQFPSHSVIEKGQTVTLRCDPISGHDNLYWYRRVMGKEIKFLLHFVKESKQDESGMPNNRFLAERTGGTYSTLKVQPAELEDSGVYFCASSPGARQFFGPGTRLTVL.

The chain carries TRBV4-1 and TRBJ2-1; 11 nucleotides agree with TRBD2. The germline CDR1 and CDR2 sequences are MGHRA and YSYEKL. V shed 1 base and J 3 bases; nucleotides not matched to a gene: 5. This CDR3 spans 17 amino acids. The CDR3 reads CASSQVLAGVHYNEQFF. CDR3 DNA sequence: TGCGCCAGCAGCCAAGTACTAGCGGGAGTACACTACAATGAGCAGTTCTTC.

The chain uses TRBV9 and TRBJ2-3; the D gene is possibly TRBD2 (5 bases). The V end lost 4 bases, the J end lost 0 bases, and 15 bases lay between the germline ends. CDR3 size: 16 residues. The germline V gene encodes CDR1 SGDLS and CDR2 YYNGEE. CDR3 residues: CASSQPGLVSTDTQYF. The CDR3, as DNA: TGTGCCAGCAGCCAGCCTGGACTTGTTAGCACAGATACGCAGTATTTT.

This clone was seen only a few times. The gene calls are TRBV7-9 and TRBJ1-5; TRBD1 matches 7 bases. Germline V gene data show CDR1 as SEHNR and CDR2 as FQNEAQ (reference sequence). This CDR3 region has 14 residues. V shed 4 bases and J 6 bases; nucleotides not matched to a gene: 6. The chain's CDR3 is CASSSTGEVQPQHF. In nucleotides, the CDR3 is TGTGCCAGCAGCTCAACAGGGGAGGTTCAGCCCCAGCATTTT.

This clone was found a few times. Compared with germline, one end of the junction differs, possibly owing to a read error. The rearrangement uses TRBV29-1 and TRBJ1-5, with D perhaps TRBD1 (6 bases). The CDR3 totals 13 residues. Germline CDR1 SQVTM, CDR2 ANQGSEA. The DNA of the CDR3 is TGCAGCGTGGCCGGGGCAGGCGGACAGCCTCAGCATTTT. Translated, it gives CSVAGAGGQPQHF.

V gene TRBV18 combines with J gene TRBJ2-2; 8 bases match TRBD1. In germline, CDR1 is KGHSH, CDR2 LQKENI. This CDR3 region has 14 residues. Trimming cost V 2 bases and J 7 bases; bases outside gene matches: 3. In DNA form, the CDR3 reads TGTGCCAGCTCACCAGGACAGGGAAACGGGGAGCTGTTTTTT. Residues: CASSPGQGNGELFF.

The chain uses TRBV19 and TRBJ2-5; TRBD2 aligns across 15 bases. The germline gives CDR1 LNHDA, CDR2 SQIVND (reference sequence). CDR3 length: 17 residues. V lost 5 bases and J lost 5; bases outside the gene matches: 9. CDR3 sequence: CASSPFGLAGGKETQYF. DNA for the CDR3: TGTGCCAGTAGTCCATTTGGACTAGCGGGAGGGAAGGAGACCCAGTACTTC.

The chain couples TRBV27 to TRBJ2-1; no clear D. Trimming shortened V by 0 bases and J by 2 bases, and 5 bases separated the two germline ends. This CDR3 spans 14 amino acids. The V gene's germline CDR1 is MNHEY and CDR2 SMNVEV (reference sequence). The CDR3, as DNA: TGTGCCAGCAGTTTATCGAACACCTACAATGAGCAGTTCTTC. Amino acids: CASSLSNTYNEQFF.

In its sample, this clone was seen a few times. The DNA of the CDR3 is TGTGCCATCAGTGAGTCGTCTCGTGGACTAGCGGGAGGTTCAGATACGCAGTATTTT. This gives the protein CAISESSRGLAGGSDTQYF. The rearrangement links TRBV10-3 to TRBJ2-3; the match to TRBD2 covers 14 bases. This CDR3 is built from 19 residues. V trimming: 0 bases; J trimming: 4 bases; junction bases outside the gene matches: 9. Per the germline V gene, CDR1 is ENHRY and CDR2 is SYGVKD.